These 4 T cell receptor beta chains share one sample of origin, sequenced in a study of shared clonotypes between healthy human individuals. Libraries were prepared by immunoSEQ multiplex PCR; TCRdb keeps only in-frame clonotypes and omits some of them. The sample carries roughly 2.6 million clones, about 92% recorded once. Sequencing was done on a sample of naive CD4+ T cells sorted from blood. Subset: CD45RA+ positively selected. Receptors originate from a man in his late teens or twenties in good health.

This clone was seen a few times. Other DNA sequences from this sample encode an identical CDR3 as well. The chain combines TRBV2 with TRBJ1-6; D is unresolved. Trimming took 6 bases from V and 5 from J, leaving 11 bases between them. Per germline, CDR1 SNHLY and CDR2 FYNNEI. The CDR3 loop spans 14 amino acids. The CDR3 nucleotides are TGTGCCAGCAGCCCCGGGAGCCATAATTCACCCCTCCACTTT. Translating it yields CASSPGSHNSPLHF.

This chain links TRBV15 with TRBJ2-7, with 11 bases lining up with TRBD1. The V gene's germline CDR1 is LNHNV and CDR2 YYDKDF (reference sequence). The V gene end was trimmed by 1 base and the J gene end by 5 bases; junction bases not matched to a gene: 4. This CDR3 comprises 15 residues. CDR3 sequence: CATSRAGQGGNEQYF. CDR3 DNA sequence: TGTGCCACCAGCAGAGCGGGACAGGGGGGCAACGAGCAGTACTTC.

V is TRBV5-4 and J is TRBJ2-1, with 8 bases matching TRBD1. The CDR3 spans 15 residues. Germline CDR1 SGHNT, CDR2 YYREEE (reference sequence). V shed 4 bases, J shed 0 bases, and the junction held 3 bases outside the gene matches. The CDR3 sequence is CASSPTGASYNEQFF. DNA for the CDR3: TGTGCCAGCAGCCCGACAGGGGCCTCCTACAATGAGCAGTTCTTC. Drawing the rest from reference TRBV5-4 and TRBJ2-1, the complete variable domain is ETGVTQSPTHLIKTRGQQVTLRCSSQSGHNTVSWYQQALGQGPQFIFQYYREEENGRGNFPPRFSGLQFPNYSSELNVNALELDDSALYLCASSPTGASYNEQFFGPGTRLTVL.

The CDR3 DNA sequence: TGCGCCAGCAGCTTTGCGCTGGCCGCAGATACGCAGTATTTT. This gives the protein CASSFALAADTQYF. The chain combines TRBV5-1 with TRBJ2-3; no clear D. The CDR3 is 14 residues long. Germline V CDR1 and CDR2: SGHRS, YFSETQ. Deletions cut 2 bases from V and 4 bases from J, with 11 bases between.